This entry lists 2 T cell receptor beta chains sequenced from one sample in a study of cytomegalovirus exposure and HLA in healthy donors. The PCR had 60 Vbeta and 13 Jbeta primers. Produced via immunoSEQ multiplex PCR; TCRdb's table is partial and in-frame only. Found here are tens of thousands of clones, 72% of them singletons; the top ten hold about 12%. The sequencing sample was made of PBMCs. These receptors came from a woman aged 35 to 49 in good health and CMV-seropositive.

This chain joins TRBV5-1 and TRBJ2-3; 8 bases map to TRBD2. Germline lookup yields CDR1 SGHRS and CDR2 YFSETQ. Trimming took 5 bases from V and 0 from J; bases not matched to a gene: 11. This CDR3 region has 17 residues. The DNA for the CDR3 is TGCGCCAGCAGTTCTGGGACTAGGATAACTAGCACAGATACGCAGTATTTT. It codes for CASSSGTRITSTDTQYF. Based on the CDR3 plus reference TRBV5-1 and TRBJ2-3, the full variable domain is KAGVTQTPRYLIKTRGQQVTLSCSPISGHRSVSWYQQTPGQGLQFLFEYFSETQRNKGNFPGRFSGRQFSNSRSEMNVSTLELGDSALYLCASSSGTRITSTDTQYFGPGTRLTVL.

This chain joins TRBV5-1 and TRBJ1-1, with D possibly matching TRBD1 (6 bases). CDR1 SGHRS and CDR2 YFSETQ come from the germline V gene. V lost 4 bases to trimming and J lost 2 bases, with 12 bases between them. The CDR3 has 14 amino acids. The CDR3 spells CASSTGFFNTEAFF. The CDR3 DNA follows: TGCGCCAGCAGCACAGGGTTTTTTAACACTGAAGCTTTCTTT.